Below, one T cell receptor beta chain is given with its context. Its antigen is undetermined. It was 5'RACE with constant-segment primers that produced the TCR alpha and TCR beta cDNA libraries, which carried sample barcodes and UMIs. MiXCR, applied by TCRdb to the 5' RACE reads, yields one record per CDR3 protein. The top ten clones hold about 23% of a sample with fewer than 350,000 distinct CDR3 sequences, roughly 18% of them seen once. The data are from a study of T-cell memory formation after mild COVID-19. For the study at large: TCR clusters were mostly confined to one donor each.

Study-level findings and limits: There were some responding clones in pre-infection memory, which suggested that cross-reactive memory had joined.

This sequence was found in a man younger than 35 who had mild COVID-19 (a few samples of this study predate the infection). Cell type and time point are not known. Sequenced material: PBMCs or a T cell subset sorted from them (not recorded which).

CDR3 loop: CSARDRAAGYEKLFF. The CDR3 nucleotides are TGCAGTGCTAGAGATCGGGCTGCAGGGTACGAAAAACTGTTTTTT. The V call is TRBV20-1, the J call TRBJ1-4; tentative D call: TRBD1 (5 bases). CDR3 length: 15 residues. Deletions cut 0 bases from V and 8 bases from J, with 16 bases between. Germline CDR1 DFQATT, CDR2 SNEGSKA (reference sequence).